Below are 27 T cell receptor beta chains sequenced from a single sample in a study of T cells in Graves' hyperthyroidism and ophthalmopathy. RNA transcripts provided the source from which TCR beta CDR3 regions were amplified. The study used the HTBI primer set for a first-round RT-PCR of the TCR CDR3. TCRdb analysed the multiplex PCR reads with MiXCR anew, one entry per CDR3 protein. The sample shows nearly 600,000 distinct CDR3 sequences, 14% of them seen only once. Sample: blood. The origin of the receptors is a woman under 30 with Graves' ophthalmopathy.

The chain uses TRBV19 and TRBJ1-1; 10 positions match TRBD1. Trimming removed 4 bases from V and 6 bases from J; junction bases left unmatched: 2. This CDR3 is 13 amino acids long. CDR1 is LNHDA, CDR2 SQIVND, per germline (reference sequence). The CDR3 DNA is TGTGCCAGTAGTAGGGGGACAGGGGCTGAAGCTTTCTTT. It is translated as CASSRGTGAEAFF.

V usage is TRBV20-1 and J usage is TRBJ2-5; tentatively, D is TRBD2 (7 bases). The germline CDR1 and CDR2 sequences are DFQATT and SNEGSKA (reference sequence). CDR3 length: 14 amino acids. Trimming took off 5 bases at V and 5 bases at J, with 18 bases between the two ends. The CDR3 DNA is TGCAGTGCTTCCCGTGGGGGGGCGGGGGAGACCCAGTACTTC. This sequence encodes CSASRGGAGETQYF.

This clonotype was seen at least ten times. The rearrangement uses TRBV29-1 and TRBJ1-2; D possibly corresponds to TRBD1 (5 bases). The CDR3 totals 13 residues. Per the germline V gene, CDR1 is SQVTM and CDR2 is ANQGSEA. The germline V and J ends were trimmed by 1 base and 0 bases, with 6 bases remaining between them. The CDR3 spells CSVEAGSNYGYTF. CDR3 DNA sequence: TGCAGCGTTGAAGCAGGGTCTAACTATGGCTACACCTTC. The whole variable domain, filled in from reference TRBV29-1 and TRBJ1-2, reads SAVISQKPSRDICQRGTSLTIQCQVDSQVTMMFWYRQQPGQSLTLIATANQGSEATYESGFVIDKFPISRPNLTFSTLTVSNMSPEDSSIYLCSVEAGSNYGYTFGSGTRLTVV.

The chain joins TRBV29-1 to TRBJ2-7; 7 bases fit TRBD1. Germline assignment: CDR1 SQVTM and CDR2 ANQGSEA. The CDR3 is 12 amino acids. J gave up 5 bases and V 3 bases, and 4 bases lay outside the gene matches. CDR3 loop: CSVDPGQDEQYF. The CDR3 DNA reads as TGCAGCGTTGACCCCGGACAGGACGAGCAGTACTTC.

This clonotype came up many times. The chain employs TRBV27 and TRBJ1-1; possible D gene TRBD1, 5 bases. Germline assignment: CDR1 MNHEY and CDR2 SMNVEV (reference sequence). This CDR3 region has 18 residues. V dropped 5 bases and J dropped 3 bases, with 25 bases sitting between them. The CDR3 loop is CASSPDGGEVFRDTEAFF. The CDR3 DNA follows: TGTGCCAGCAGTCCGGATGGGGGAGAGGTCTTCCGGGACACTGAAGCTTTCTTT.

This chain links TRBV20-1 with TRBJ2-7; 16 nucleotides agree with TRBD2. The CDR3 spans 15 residues. Germline V gene sequence: CDR1 DFQATT, CDR2 SNEGSKA (reference sequence). Here the CDR3 DNA reads TGCACTAACCCCGGGACTAGCGGGAGGGCGGGTGAGCAGTACTTC. Its protein product is CTNPGTSGRAGEQYF.

This clonotype showed up many times. This chain connects TRBV7-3 to TRBJ2-1; 11 nucleotides match TRBD2. The CDR3 extends over 16 amino acids. Germline-derived CDR1 and CDR2 are SGHTA and FQGTGA. Trimming cost V 2 bases and J 3 bases; bases outside gene matches: 3. CDR3 sequence reads: CASSLASGRNYNEQFF. The DNA for the CDR3 is TGTGCCAGCAGCTTAGCTAGCGGGAGGAACTACAATGAGCAGTTCTTC. Variable domain in full (rest from reference TRBV7-3 and TRBJ2-1): GAGVSQTPSNKVTEKGKYVELRCDPISGHTALYWYRQSLGQGPEFLIYFQGTGAADDSGLPNDRFFAVRPEGSVSTLKIQRTERGDSAVYLCASSLASGRNYNEQFFGPGTRLTVL.

This chain connects TRBV28 to TRBJ2-7, with 12 bases that match TRBD2. This CDR3 spans 18 amino acids. The V and J ends lost 3 bases and 2 bases, in that order; junction bases with no gene match: 11. Looked up from germline, CDR1 is MDHEN and CDR2 is SYDVKM. The CDR3 protein is CASSLWTSGTSRAYEQYF. CDR3 bases: TGTGCCAGCAGTTTGTGGACTAGCGGGACCTCTCGGGCCTACGAGCAGTACTTC.

In this sample, this clonotype turned up many times. The DNA of the CDR3 is TGTGCCAGCAGCTCCGCTCTGGGGGGAGCTGGAAACACCATATATTTT. This translates into CASSSALGGAGNTIYF. This rearrangement joins TRBV28 to TRBJ1-3, with a possible D match to TRBD1 (5 bases). Trimming removed 6 bases at V and 2 bases at J, with 17 bases between. The length of the CDR3 is 16 residues. CDR1 and CDR2 (germline): MDHEN, SYDVKM.

The rearrangement joins TRBV5-1 to TRBJ2-1; 8 bases match TRBD1. V was pared by 4 bases and J by 0 bases, with 15 bases of the junction left unmatched. This CDR3 is built from 19 residues. Germline CDR1 SGHRS, CDR2 YFSETQ. The CDR3 sequence is CASSPTKGQVLSSYNEQFF. As DNA, the CDR3 is TGCGCCAGCAGCCCGACGAAGGGACAGGTTCTAAGCTCCTACAATGAGCAGTTCTTC.

This clonotype was detected only once. CDR3 protein: CASSEARQGGQQPQHF. The CDR3 DNA reads as TGTGCCAGCAGTGAAGCCCGGCAGGGAGGTCAGCAGCCCCAGCATTTT. The chain couples TRBV6-1 to TRBJ1-5, with D possibly matching TRBD1 (5 bases). CDR1 MNHNS and CDR2 SASEGT come from the germline V gene. This CDR3 is built from 16 residues. V was shortened by 0 bases and J by 7 bases, with 16 bases between the two germline ends.

This clonotype was observed a few times. The DNA for the CDR3 is TGTGCCAGCATCTTAGGGAGTGGAACAGATACGCAGTATTTT. Its translation: CASILGSGTDTQYF. This chain connects TRBV28 to TRBJ2-3; D is possibly TRBD2 (5 bases). Trimming stripped 7 bases from V and 3 bases from J, with 14 bases between. The CDR3 is 14 residues long. Germline-derived CDR1 and CDR2 are MDHEN and SYDVKM.

This clonotype has ten or more counts. The chain uses TRBV28 and TRBJ2-3; D ambiguous. Trimming pared 3 bases from V and 7 bases from J, leaving 5 bases between. The CDR3 covers 11 residues. Germline CDR1 MDHEN, CDR2 SYDVKM. CDR3 coding DNA: TGTGCCAGCAGTTTTCTAAATACGCAGTATTTT. It yields the protein CASSFLNTQYF.

The rearrangement uses TRBV29-1 and TRBJ1-4, with 7 nucleotides matching TRBD1. Germline lookup yields CDR1 SQVTM and CDR2 ANQGSEA. The V and J ends lost 1 base and 5 bases, in that order; junction bases with no gene match: 10. CDR3 length: 16 residues. The CDR3 spells CSVEAQGDSPNEKLFF. CDR3 in DNA: TGCAGCGTTGAAGCCCAGGGGGACAGCCCGAATGAAAAACTGTTTTTT.

J is TRBJ2-5 and V is TRBV15; the D is unclear. The CDR3 runs to 14 residues. Germline CDR1 LNHNV, CDR2 YYDKDF (reference sequence). V lost 1 base and J 2 bases, leaving 8 bases between the germline ends. DNA for the CDR3: TGTGCCACCAGCAGAGTGGCGACACAAGAGACCCAGTACTTC. Translating it yields CATSRVATQETQYF.

Ten or more counts support this clonotype. The chain recombines TRBV20-1 with TRBJ1-1; D is possibly TRBD1 (6 bases). The germline V gene encodes CDR1 DFQATT and CDR2 SNEGSKA (reference sequence). Trimming took off 3 bases at V and 8 bases at J, with 7 bases between the two ends. The CDR3 is 10 amino acids. CDR3: CSASDREAFF. The CDR3 region has the DNA TGCAGTGCTAGCGACAGGGAAGCTTTCTTT.

This clonotype was found many times. The V and J genes are TRBV6-2 or TRBV6-3 and TRBJ2-7, with 7 bases matching TRBD2. This CDR3 region has 18 residues. Germline lookup yields CDR1 MNHEY and CDR2 SVGEGT. V shed 5 bases, J shed 4 bases, and the junction held 20 bases outside the gene matches. The CDR3, as DNA: TGTGCCAGCAGTACCAACTCTCTTGGGACGGGAGGATATTACGAGCAGTACTTC. As protein: CASSTNSLGTGGYYEQYF.

This clonotype appeared many times. The chain is built from TRBV27 and TRBJ2-7; 8 positions agree with TRBD1. From germline, CDR1 is MNHEY and CDR2 SMNVEV (reference sequence). With V trimmed by 2 bases and J by 0 bases, 0 bases remained unmatched. This CDR3 region has 14 residues. For the CDR3, the DNA is TGTGCCAGCAGTTTACAGGGGGCCTCCTACGAGCAGTACTTC. Translated: CASSLQGASYEQYF.

This clonotype showed up many times. For the CDR3, the DNA is TGTGCCAGCAGCACCGGGGCTAGCGGGCTTAACACCGGGGAGCTGTTTTTT. Translated, it gives CASSTGASGLNTGELFF. The rearrangement uses TRBV5-4 and TRBJ2-2, with 8 positions matching TRBD2. The CDR3 is made up of 17 amino acids. The germline CDR1 and CDR2 sequences are SGHNT and YYREEE (reference sequence). V shed 4 bases, J shed 2 bases, and the junction held 10 bases outside the gene matches.

This clonotype occurred a few times. The chain recombines TRBV9 with TRBJ2-3; D is possibly TRBD2 (5 bases). The length of the CDR3 is 17 residues. CDR1 and CDR2 from the germline V gene are SGDLS and YYNGEE. V lost 2 bases and J lost 0, with 16 bases in between. The CDR3 DNA sequence: TGTGCCAGCAGCGTCACCAGCCAGCGGTTAAGCACAGATACGCAGTATTTT. Protein: CASSVTSQRLSTDTQYF.

In this sample, this clonotype turned up many times. The chain joins TRBV7-9 to TRBJ2-7; TRBD1 agrees at 7 bases. The CDR3 runs to 14 residues. Germline lookup yields CDR1 SEHNR and CDR2 FQNEAQ (reference sequence). V shed 5 bases and J 5 bases; nucleotides not matched to a gene: 9. In DNA, the CDR3 is TGTGCCAGCAGCCCAACTATAGACAGGGACGAGCAGTACTTC. It specifies CASSPTIDRDEQYF.

Many counts were recorded for this clonotype. J is TRBJ2-2 and V is TRBV28, with TRBD2 matching over 13 bases. The germline gives CDR1 MDHEN, CDR2 SYDVKM. The junction had 16 bases not matched to a gene; V was cut back by 5 bases and J by 7 bases. The CDR3 has 19 amino acids. This CDR3 is CASSQPIGLAGARGGELFF. The CDR3 nucleotides read TGTGCCAGCAGTCAACCTATAGGACTAGCGGGAGCTCGGGGCGGGGAGCTGTTTTTT.

The chain's CDR3 is CASSFRPSAETQYF. Here the CDR3 DNA reads TGTGCCAGCAGTTTTAGGCCTAGCGCGGAGACCCAGTACTTC. The rearrangement links TRBV27 to TRBJ2-5; the D gene is possibly TRBD2 (6 bases). CDR1 is MNHEY and CDR2 is SMNVEV in the germline V gene (reference sequence). The germline V and J ends were trimmed by 3 bases and 5 bases, with 13 bases remaining between them. The CDR3 spans 14 residues.

To note about this clonotype: A read error may explain this, as a much larger clone is one base away. The chain recombines TRBV11-1 with TRBJ2-7, with 12 bases identical to TRBD2. With V trimmed by 4 bases and J by 7 bases, 14 bases remained unmatched. The CDR3 totals 17 residues. Germline CDR1 and CDR2: SGHAT and FQDESV (reference sequence). The CDR3 DNA reads TGTGCCAGCAGCTGGTTTTCCGGGACTAGCGGGTTGGCTGAGCAGTACTTC. As protein: CASSWFSGTSGLAEQYF.

In its sample, this clonotype was seen many times. The V and J genes are TRBV6-1 and TRBJ1-5, with TRBD1 identical over 8 bases. V shed 6 bases and J 5 bases; nucleotides not matched to a gene: 9. The CDR3 consists of 15 residues. Looked up from germline, CDR1 is MNHNS and CDR2 is SASEGT. The CDR3 bases are TGTGCCAGCAGCTTGGACCGGGACAGGTATCAGCCCCAGCATTTT. Encoded protein: CASSLDRDRYQPQHF.

In its sample, this clonotype was seen a few times. V and J are TRBV2 and TRBJ1-6; D ambiguous. Germline CDR1 is SNHLY and CDR2 is FYNNEI. The CDR3 totals 12 residues. V gave up 8 bases and J gave up 5 bases, with 7 bases separating them. CDR3 in amino acids: CASAPHNSPLHF. The CDR3 DNA sequence: TGTGCCAGCGCGCCCCATAATTCACCCCTCCACTTT.

The rearrangement uses TRBV12-3 or TRBV12-4 and TRBJ1-5, with 9 bases matching TRBD1. The J segment lost 6 bases and the V segment lost 3 bases, leaving 6 bases of the junction unmatched. There are 15 residues in the CDR3. The CDR3 sequence: CASSFPGQGAQPQHF. The DNA of the CDR3 is TGTGCCAGCAGTTTCCCGGGACAGGGTGCTCAGCCCCAGCATTTT.